These 14 T cell receptor beta chains were sequenced from one sample in a study of glioma-infiltrating T cells. The iRepertoire nested amplicon-rescue multiplex PCR amplified TCR alpha and beta CDR3s from RNA. One entry per CDR3 protein results from TCRdb running MiXCR on the multiplex PCR reads. Altogether 84,000 or so distinct CDR3 sequences are present, 23% being singletons, with the ten largest covering more than 6.5%. The sample was glioma tissue, nonneoplastic brain tissue, or PBMCs (not recorded which). The receptors here all came from a human donor with low-grade glioma or glioblastoma, undergoing nonglioma brain surgery, or in good health (not recorded which).

This clonotype was observed at least ten times. V and J are TRBV6-2 or TRBV6-3 and TRBJ1-1, with 8 positions matching TRBD1. There are 15 residues in the CDR3. Trimming cost V 4 bases and J 1 base; bases outside gene matches: 5. From germline, CDR1 is MNHEY and CDR2 SVGEGT. The CDR3 DNA follows: TGTGCCAGCAGTTTCAGGGGGCTCAAGAACACTGAAGCTTTCTTT. The encoded protein is CASSFRGLKNTEAFF.

This clonotype was seen at least ten times. The V call is TRBV7-2, the J call TRBJ1-2, with 7 bases that match TRBD1. The V gene's germline CDR1 is SGHTA and CDR2 FQGNSA. This CDR3 has 14 amino acids. V was pared by 5 bases and J by 2 bases, with 5 bases of the junction left unmatched. The CDR3: CASSVGTANYGYTF. CDR3 DNA: TGTGCCAGCAGCGTCGGGACAGCAAACTATGGCTACACCTTC.

The sample holds many counts of this clonotype. The chain recombines TRBV20-1 with TRBJ2-5, with 8 bases lining up with TRBD1. Germline V lookup: CDR1 DFQATT, CDR2 SNEGSKA (reference sequence). The CDR3 sequence is 12 residues long. The ends lost 4 bases at V and 5 bases at J; junction bases unmatched: 3. CDR3 sequence reads: CSAKDRVETQYF. The CDR3 DNA reads as TGCAGTGCTAAGGACAGGGTTGAGACCCAGTACTTC.

The chain joins TRBV12-3 or TRBV12-4 to TRBJ2-7, with 7 nucleotides matching TRBD2. The V and J ends lost 2 bases and 6 bases, in that order; junction bases with no gene match: 4. The CDR3 runs to 13 residues. The CDR3 bases are TGTGCCAGCAGTTTAACTAGCGCCGCCGAGCAGTACTTC. Translation: CASSLTSAAEQYF.

The rearrangement joins TRBV12-5 to TRBJ1-1, with D hard to call. CDR1 LGHNT and CDR2 FRNRAP come from the germline V gene. The V gene lost 0 bases and the J gene lost 3 bases, with 20 bases spanning the gap. CDR3 length: 18 amino acids. The CDR3 sequence is CASGLVNAASPFDTEAFF. The DNA of the CDR3 is TGTGCTAGTGGTTTGGTAAACGCAGCGAGCCCTTTTGACACTGAAGCTTTCTTT.

The chain couples TRBV4-2 to TRBJ2-7; 7 positions agree with TRBD2. CDR3 length: 16 amino acids. Germline-derived CDR1 and CDR2 are LGHNA and YNFKEQ. J was trimmed by 1 base and V by 3 bases; bases with no gene match: 9. The CDR3 loop reads CASSHVGQRGSYEQYF. The CDR3 bases are TGTGCCAGCAGCCACGTTGGCCAGCGGGGTTCCTACGAGCAGTACTTC.

This clonotype was counted only a few times. The CDR3 sequence: CASSLRDQPQHF. The CDR3 DNA reads as TGTGCCAGCAGTTTAAGGGATCAGCCCCAGCATTTT. This rearrangement joins TRBV12-3 or TRBV12-4 to TRBJ1-5; D call uncertain. The CDR3 has 12 residues. V was clipped by 2 bases and J by 5 bases, with 4 bases between them.

As concerns this clonotype: The junction differs from germline at one of its ends, possibly a read error. This sequence joins TRBV27 and TRBJ1-1; 10 nucleotides line up with TRBD1. The CDR3 length is 14 residues. The germline CDR1 and CDR2 sequences are MNHEY and SMNVEV (reference sequence). The CDR3 DNA is TGTGCCAGCACGGACAGGGGGTCGGGAAAGGAAGCCTTCTTT. Translated, it gives CASTDRGSGKEAFF.

The table lists this clonotype with many counts. V gene TRBV10-3 combines with J gene TRBJ2-3, with 10 bases that match TRBD2. Germline CDR1 is ENHRY and CDR2 is SYGVKD. The CDR3 totals 16 residues. After removal of 4 bases from V and 0 bases from J, the junction contained 4 bases not matched to a gene. The CDR3, as DNA: TGTGCCATCAGTGCTAGCGGGGGTGCTAGCACAGATACGCAGTATTTT. Protein sequence: CAISASGGASTDTQYF.

The CDR3 loop reads CASSETENTQYF. The CDR3 DNA reads TGCGCCAGCAGCGAAACCGAGAATACGCAGTATTTT. V and J are TRBV5-1 and TRBJ2-3; D is uncertain. The ends were cut back, 4 bases at V and 7 bases at J, with 10 bases in the middle. The CDR3 contains 12 residues. CDR1 and CDR2 from the germline V gene are SGHRS and YFSETQ. Using reference TRBV5-1 and TRBJ2-3 for the parts outside the CDR3, the full variable domain is KAGVTQTPRYLIKTRGQQVTLSCSPISGHRSVSWYQQTPGQGLQFLFEYFSETQRNKGNFPGRFSGRQFSNSRSEMNVSTLELGDSALYLCASSETENTQYFGPGTRLTVL.

The chain uses TRBV5-1 and TRBJ1-1; possible D gene TRBD1, 6 bases. The CDR3 is 16 residues long. Germline V CDR1 and CDR2: SGHRS, YFSETQ. Between the trimmed V and J ends, which lost 3 bases and 0 bases, there was a span of 15 bases. CDR3 loop: CASSSLQGSLNTEAFF. The CDR3 DNA reads TGCGCCAGCAGCTCCCTACAGGGTTCGTTGAACACTGAAGCTTTCTTT.

The rearrangement links TRBV20-1 to TRBJ1-5; no definite D call. The CDR3 has 14 residues. CDR1 DFQATT and CDR2 SNEGSKA come from the germline V gene (reference sequence). V was shortened by 5 bases and J by 7 bases, with 18 bases between the two germline ends. As DNA, the CDR3 is TGCAGTGCTGGCGAACCGAGAAGGTTCCAGCCCCAGCATTTT. It codes for CSAGEPRRFQPQHF.

There are many counts of this clonotype. The CDR3 sequence: CASSPRTGSNYGYTF. Here the CDR3 DNA reads TGCGCCAGCAGCCCCCGGACAGGGTCAAACTATGGCTACACCTTC. This chain joins TRBV4-1 and TRBJ1-2; TRBD1 agrees at 8 bases. The CDR3 runs to 15 residues. After removal of 4 bases from V and 2 bases from J, the junction contained 6 bases not matched to a gene. Germline V gene sequence: CDR1 MGHRA, CDR2 YSYEKL.

The V and J genes are TRBV6-1 and TRBJ2-1; 11 bases fit TRBD2. This CDR3 has 15 residues. CDR1 is MNHNS and CDR2 is SASEGT in the germline V gene. CDR3 DNA sequence: TGTGTTAGCAGTGGGACTAGCGGACGATACAATGAGCAGTTCTTC. Its protein is CVSSGTSGRYNEQFF.